The 19 T cell receptor beta chains listed next were all sequenced from one sample in a study of T-cell reconstitution after alpha-beta-depleted transplantation in children. The authors prepared the TCRbeta library with unique molecular identifiers. TCRdb independently ran MiXCR on the PCR reads; one entry per CDR3 protein. Counted here are hundreds of thousands of distinct CDR3 sequences, roughly 15% occurring once; the ten biggest clones make up over 0.95%. The source was PBMCs from the stem cell graft donor, collected from the stem cell graft. The receptor set was obtained from a human donor who donated a stem cell graft to a child with acute myeloid leukemia.

This chain's CDR3 is CASSRMDRGPPLYYEQYF. The CDR3 DNA is TGTGCCAGCAGCCGGATGGACAGGGGTCCCCCTTTGTACTACGAGCAGTACTTC. The chain is built from TRBV12-3 or TRBV12-4 and TRBJ2-7; TRBD1 agrees at 9 bases. Trimming took 6 bases from V and 3 from J; bases not matched to a gene: 18. The CDR3 covers 18 residues.

This clonotype showed up many times. The rearrangement uses TRBV13 and TRBJ2-1; 8 nucleotides match TRBD2. Germline assignment: CDR1 PRHDT and CDR2 FYEKMQ (reference sequence). J was trimmed by 4 bases and V by 1 base; bases with no gene match: 6. The CDR3 contains 16 residues. CDR3 protein: CASSLDGGEMYNEQFF. The CDR3 DNA reads as TGTGCCAGCAGCTTAGACGGGGGGGAGATGTACAATGAGCAGTTCTTC. Using reference TRBV13 and TRBJ2-1 for the parts outside the CDR3, the full variable domain is AAGVIQSPRHLIKEKRETATLKCYPIPRHDTVYWYQQGPGQDPQFLISFYEKMQSDKGSIPDRFSAQQFSDYHSELNMSSLELGDSALYFCASSLDGGEMYNEQFFGPGTRLTVL.

There are many counts of this clonotype. The chain recombines TRBV20-1 with TRBJ2-7; D ambiguous. Trimming took off 3 bases at V and 4 bases at J, with 7 bases between the two ends. The V gene's germline CDR1 is DFQATT and CDR2 SNEGSKA (reference sequence). This CDR3 region has 11 residues. DNA for the CDR3: TGCAGTGCTAGCTCAGGATACGAGCAGTACGTC. It encodes CSASSGYEQYV.

In its sample, this clonotype was seen many times. V is TRBV7-2 and J is TRBJ2-5; no definite D call. Per germline, CDR1 SGHTA and CDR2 FQGNSA. The V end lost 4 bases, the J end lost 4 bases, and 13 bases lay between the germline ends. CDR3 size: 14 residues. CDR3 sequence reads: CASSSGVKVETQYF. Written as DNA, the CDR3 is TGTGCCAGCAGCTCCGGAGTAAAGGTAGAGACCCAGTACTTC.

This clonotype appeared many times. The chain combines TRBV20-1 with TRBJ2-1; 7 positions agree with TRBD2. Per the germline V gene, CDR1 is DFQATT and CDR2 is SNEGSKA (reference sequence). This CDR3 comprises 12 residues. CDR3 DNA sequence: TGCTCCCGTGCGGGGGATTACAATGAGCAGTTCTTC. It codes for CSRAGDYNEQFF.

This chain links TRBV2 with TRBJ1-4, with a possible D match to TRBD1 (6 bases). Trimming took 4 bases from V and 7 from J, leaving 16 bases between them. From germline, CDR1 is SNHLY and CDR2 FYNNEI. This CDR3 is built from 15 residues. CDR3 in amino acids: CASSALGAAGEKLFF. CDR3 bases: TGTGCCAGCAGTGCCCTGGGGGCCGCGGGTGAAAAACTGTTTTTT.

This clonotype was recorded many times. The rearrangement uses TRBV11-2 and TRBJ2-7; D not certain. In germline, CDR1 is SGHAT, CDR2 FQNNGV. V was pared by 1 base and J by 1 base, with 8 bases between. This CDR3 spans 14 amino acids. CDR3 sequence: CASSLGGLSYEQYF. In nucleotides, the CDR3 is TGTGCCAGCAGCTTAGGGGGTTTGTCCTACGAGCAGTACTTC. Supplemented by reference TRBV11-2 and TRBJ2-7, the full variable domain reads EAGVAQSPRYKIIEKRQSVAFWCNPISGHATLYWYQQILGQGPKLLIQFQNNGVVDDSQLPKDRFSAERLKGVDSTLKIQPAKLEDSAVYLCASSLGGLSYEQYFGPGTRLTVT.

This clonotype was recorded many times. The CDR3 DNA is TGTGCCACCAGCAGAGATTTGGGTCAGCCCCAGCATTTT. Residues: CATSRDLGQPQHF. The chain couples TRBV15 to TRBJ1-5; no clear D gene. V gave up 0 bases and J gave up 6 bases, with 6 bases separating them. The CDR3 runs to 13 residues. Germline V gene lookup returns CDR1 LNHNV and CDR2 YYDKDF (reference sequence).

The sample holds a few counts of this clonotype. The CDR3 DNA is TGCAGTGCTAGAGATTACAGGGGGGACAGCACCTACGAGCAGTACTTC. As protein: CSARDYRGDSTYEQYF. The gene calls are TRBV20-1 and TRBJ2-7; 8 nucleotides line up with TRBD1. This CDR3 is 16 amino acids long. Germline V CDR1 and CDR2: DFQATT, SNEGSKA (reference sequence). Unmatched junction bases numbered 9, after V lost 0 bases and J lost 2 bases.

The V and J genes are TRBV12-3 or TRBV12-4 and TRBJ1-6; D is uncertain. The CDR3 runs to 16 residues. Between the trimmed V and J ends, which lost 2 bases and 0 bases, there was a span of 8 bases. DNA for the CDR3: TGTGCCAGCAGTTTATCCTACATCTCCTATAATTCACCCCTCCACTTT. It translates to CASSLSYISYNSPLHF.

To note about this clonotype: A much larger clone sits a single nucleotide away, making a read error possible. The chain combines TRBV7-2 with TRBJ2-1; TRBD1 matches at 9 bases. Germline V CDR1 and CDR2: SGHTA, FQGNSA. The CDR3 covers 14 residues. CDR3 in amino acids: CASSLWTGDNEEFF. The CDR3 DNA sequence: TGTGCCAGCAGCCTATGGACAGGGGACAATGAGGAGTTCTTC.

This clonotype occurred a few times. J is TRBJ1-1 and V is TRBV20-1; the D is unclear. The CDR3 runs 13 residues. The V gene lost 5 bases and the J gene lost 1 base, with 11 bases spanning the gap. Germline V gives CDR1 DFQATT, CDR2 SNEGSKA (reference sequence). In DNA form, the CDR3 reads TGCAGTGCTGTCGGTCTCCAGAACACTGAAGCTTTCTTT. Translating gives CSAVGLQNTEAFF.

The rearrangement uses TRBV5-1 and TRBJ2-1, with TRBD2 matching over 8 bases. The CDR3 has 17 amino acids. Germline CDR1 SGHRS, CDR2 YFSETQ. The J segment lost 0 bases and the V segment lost 4 bases, leaving 9 bases of the junction unmatched. CDR3 coding DNA: TGCGCCAGCAGCCGGGGGGGCCAGCTAACCTCCTACAATGAGCAGTTCTTC. As protein: CASSRGGQLTSYNEQFF.

This clonotype has a count of ten or more. V usage is TRBV20-1 and J usage is TRBJ2-1; D is ambiguous. The CDR3 spans 13 residues. With 5 bases removed from V and 0 bases from J, the gap between germline ends came to 8 bases. CDR1 DFQATT and CDR2 SNEGSKA come from the germline V gene (reference sequence). The CDR3 DNA is TGCAGTGCTTCGTCCCTCTCCTACAATGAGCAGTTCTTC. Its protein product is CSASSLSYNEQFF.

The chain uses TRBV27 and TRBJ2-7, with D unclear. This CDR3 region has 13 residues. With 2 bases removed from V and 3 bases from J, the gap between germline ends came to 8 bases. Germline V CDR1 and CDR2: MNHEY, SMNVEV (reference sequence). The CDR3 bases are TGTGCCAGCAGTTTAATTCCGGGCTACGAGCAGTACTTC. It yields the protein CASSLIPGYEQYF.

This clonotype has at least ten counts. The rearrangement uses TRBV7-2 and TRBJ2-5; D is ambiguous. Germline V gene data show CDR1 as SGHTA and CDR2 as FQGNSA. Trimming shortened V by 3 bases and J by 5 bases, and 1 base separated the two germline ends. The CDR3 spans 10 residues. The CDR3 DNA is TGTGCCAGCAGCTTGGAGACCCAGTACTTC. It is translated as CASSLETQYF.

This clonotype was seen repeatedly, ten times or more. The chain couples TRBV28 to TRBJ1-5, with no clear D. The CDR3 totals 15 residues. The germline V and J ends were trimmed by 3 bases and 2 bases, with 11 bases remaining between them. Germline V gene sequence: CDR1 MDHEN, CDR2 SYDVKM. This CDR3 reads CASSLRLSGNQPQHF. In DNA form, the CDR3 reads TGTGCCAGCAGTTTGCGGCTTTCGGGCAATCAGCCCCAGCATTTT.

This clonotype was observed at least ten times. J is TRBJ2-7 and V is TRBV7-9, with a possible D match to TRBD1 (5 bases). V shed 1 base and J shed 2 bases, with 9 bases lying between them. CDR1 is SEHNR, CDR2 FQNEAQ, per germline (reference sequence). This CDR3 has 14 residues. The CDR3 nucleotides read TGTGCCAGCAGCTTAGGGACATATACCTACGAGCAGTACTTC. It encodes CASSLGTYTYEQYF.

In its sample, this clonotype was seen many times. The chain combines TRBV20-1 with TRBJ2-6; D ambiguous. The CDR3 contains 17 residues. V lost 0 bases to trimming and J lost 0 bases, with 12 bases between them. From germline, CDR1 is DFQATT and CDR2 SNEGSKA (reference sequence). CDR3 bases: TGCAGTGCTAGAGACCCCGGACGGAGCTCTGGGGCCAACGTCCTGACTTTC. Its protein is CSARDPGRSSGANVLTF.